This T cell receptor (beta chain) was obtained from a study of cytomegalovirus exposure and HLA in healthy donors listed by TCRdb under 2017. Describing the broader study: An earlier analysis of some 500 of the donors reported more than 250 Gb of sequence data and more than 90 million unique TCR beta sequences from roughly 200 million T cells. To predict cytomegalovirus infection status, the study brought together high-throughput TCR immunosequencing, statistical association of individual TCRs with disease status, and machine learning. Among almost 400 genotyped donors of the cohort, an average of about 240,000 unique TCR beta nucleotide sequences were sequenced per donor, roughly a sixth of them non-productive. An earlier analysis of fewer than 750 of the donors used high-throughput TCR beta sequencing to judge whether each TCR beta V gene segment behaved as functional or pseudogenic. About 5 DR-DQ haplotypes were handled as single units for association and clustering, since linkage in the cohort was strong. Donor age, sex, ethnicity and CMV serostatus were collected together with the repertoire data. In the later analysis, no new phenotypic data were used to find candidate immune exposures; instead, reliance was placed on TCR beta sequences and their occurrence across donors. Among the roughly 400 genotyped donors, approximately 76% belonged to the genetic ancestry cluster associated with self-reported Caucasian donors. The study used immunosequencing to profile the T cell repertoires of approximately 630 subjects and linked those repertoires to cytomegalovirus serostatus. In addition to the first cohort of 500 to 850 subjects, a separate validation cohort of approximately 130 different subjects was used. The study aimed to test whether signatures of past pathogen exposure could be identified by cataloging public T cell receptors. A later analysis re-examined previously published TCR beta repertoires from over 500 donors and added high-resolution HLA genotyping to investigate patterns of TCR occurrence. An early release covering roughly 640 HLA-typed donors comprised roughly 300 gigabases of sequencing data and about 90 million unique TCR sequences. Typing coverage varied by locus: roughly 620-640 donors for A, B, C, DRB1 and DQB1; approximately 560 for DQA1; over 600 for DPA1; 450 to 480 for DPB1. Class I and class II HLA loci were covered by the typing at four-digit resolution. A later genetic analysis took genome-wide SNP genotypes for about 55% of the roughly 700 donors and used that subset as a discovery cohort. Every repertoire in the discovery cohort had been generated on one and the same sequencing platform. The paper as a whole reports these results and caveats: According to a later analysis, parvovirus B19, influenza, CMV and Epstein-Barr virus appeared linked to several top co-occurrence clusters. The only immune exposure information available for the cohort was CMV serostatus. The study listed 150 to 200 TCR beta chains as associated with cytomegalovirus. Across donors, most TCR sequences were observed very rarely, whereas some public TCRs were present in many individuals. Assigning TCR associations to individual alleles was difficult when HLA alleles, especially DR and DQ, strongly co-occurred. Because some donors lacked HLA typing at each locus, the association tests relied only on the typed subset. The sequencing pipeline was judged likely to have produced a cluster of highly shared sequence variants as a technical artifact. This cohort had only TCR beta chains sequenced, and the lack of alpha or paired-chain data limited which features could be detected. In an earlier analysis of around 600 of the donors, most TCR beta V segments were observed in productive rearrangements about 87% or about 30% of the time, broadly matching IMGT annotations. Compared with the roughly 670-donor mean, donors in an Asian-associated ancestry cluster had fewer N-insertions in productive TCRs, according to a later genetic analysis. A later analysis found that HLA-associated TCR beta chains were more clonally expanded and had lower generation probabilities than equally common non-associated chains. According to the authors, the approach could potentially be generalized to other disease states and immunological phenotypes. In a later analysis, some 18,000 TCR beta sequences were associated with specific HLA alleles at a false discovery rate of 0.05. In a later analysis, the rate of TCR association differed among HLA loci, with DRB1 alleles having the most associated TCRs and HLA-C alleles having the fewest. A few of the identified cytomegalovirus-associated TCR beta chains were confirmed in vitro to be specific for cytomegalovirus antigens. Some IMGT-functional V segments, including TRBV6-2 and TRBV6-3, could not be told apart with the 87-base-pair reads, so those segments were excluded. A further reported finding was that TCR beta sequences accurately predicted the HLA-A and HLA-B alleles for most subjects in the first cohort. A later genetic analysis associated a missense DCLRE1C variant with V-gene and J-gene trimming of TCR beta chains, and an independent cohort replicated the association. Because counts were too low, fewer than 20 rarely observed V segments, including chromosome 9 orphons, were excluded from the earlier analysis of 587 of the donors. In a later analysis, most CMV-associated TCR beta chains were found to appear HLA-restricted, with HLA associations seemingly driven largely by CMV exposure. Correlated functional status among segregating V segments might be attributable to linkage disequilibrium, but an unknown experimental factor could not be ruled out. The classifier was reported to diagnose cytomegalovirus status with high specificity and sensitivity in both the original and validation cohorts. Roughly uniform sequencing depth across donors was assumed in presence/absence analyses, although this assumption may not hold.

From V the trimming removes 3 bases and from J it removes 5 bases, while the gene matches leave 8 bases of the junction unaccounted for. CDR3 length: 16 amino acids, cysteine to phenylalanine. Only the CDR3 DNA is retained, 48 bases long and in frame from the first base. CDR1 SEHNR and CDR2 FQNEAQ were looked up in the germline V gene (reference sequence). The library was generated by the immunoSEQ multiplex PCR assay. A mixture of 60 forward primers for TCR Vbeta segments and 13 reverse primers for TCR Jbeta segments was used in the multiplex PCR. Amplification of the CDR3 region of rearranged TCR beta genes was performed with a multiplex PCR assay on genomic DNA. The Illumina HiSeq System was used to sequence the amplified TCR beta libraries as 87-base-pair reads. The published analysis was carried out like this. In a later analysis, tens of millions of unique TCR beta chains were counted across the approximately 640 repertoires, and roughly 11 million of these chains were shared by at least two donors. Raw reads were error-corrected and collapsed into unique sequences with a nearest-neighbor algorithm that merged closely related sequences to remove PCR and sequencing errors. To assign V, D and J gene segments, CDR3 sequences were aligned to IMGT reference sequences. For a sequence to be retained, at least a six-nucleotide match to both a V gene segment and a J gene segment was required. Rearrangements were classified as productive when the CDR3 lacked stop codons and remained in frame with V and J, and all other rearrangements were classified as non-productive. Following IMGT convention, CDR3 was defined as the stretch from the second conserved V-encoded cysteine to the conserved J-encoded phenylalanine. The earlier analysis of some 550 of the donors excluded any sequence lacking an unambiguous match to a single V gene segment. In an earlier analysis of a few hundred of the donors, a V segment was called functional when productive rearrangements were above 56.7%, and segregating when the standard deviation between donors exceeded 5%. To diagnose cytomegalovirus status from the catalog of TCR beta chain sequences, a statistical classification framework was built. In a later analysis, TCR nucleotide sequences were compared against IMGT/GENE-DB human TR gene sequences so that V and J genes could be assigned. A later analysis assigned CDR3 sequences and most-parsimonious VDJ recombination scenarios with the TCRdist pipeline. In a later analysis, every TCR beta chain was defined by the combination of its CDR3 amino acid sequence and its V-gene family, and reads without a unique V-gene family were dropped. A later analysis removed 592 highly shared, low-generation-probability nucleotide sequences to deal with suspected cross-contamination and a sequencing artifact. A later analysis calculated a clonal expansion index for each public chain from normalized within-repertoire ranks of inferred template counts. In a later analysis, generation probabilities were computed using a VDJ recombination model fitted to out-of-frame rearrangements, and the results were checked against IGoR. Hypergeometric tests were used in a later analysis to score TCR-TCR, TCR-HLA and TCR-CMV co-occurrence, with a repertoire-size bias correction applied to the TCR pairs. A later analysis estimated false discovery rates by permuting HLA or CMV assignments 20 times. A later analysis grouped co-occurring TCRs with DBSCAN, adding TCRdist sequence similarity when clustering within HLA-allele-positive subsets. For co-occurrence clustering, repertoires with fewer than 30,000 or more than 120,000 public chains were excluded, along with four or five repertoires with anomalous nucleotide sharing. Entries here come from immuneACCESS through TCRdb and include only in-frame sequences with V and J called. Some clones fail to appear in such tables; in the studies checked, an unresolved V gene covers under half of the shortfall, and the cause of the remainder is unknown. The V and J calls and the clone size are those of that table, but D and trimming were determined from the DNA. This sample lists nearly 110,000 clones; about four fifths were detected once. The ten largest make up under 8% of the sample.

In the case of this clone: The antigen it binds to is not known. Qualities for individual bases were not recorded, and no much larger clone is one base off.

In total, 600 or so healthy bone marrow donors made up the cohort. At the time of sampling, every cohort member was nominally healthy, though immune exposures that went unrecorded were likely present. The donor was CMV seropositive and belonged to the group of more than 250 seropositive cohort members. A peripheral blood sample was collected from each donor, and TCR beta sequencing was performed on peripheral blood mononuclear cells. Genomic DNA was extracted from the blood cell samples with the Qiagen DNeasy Blood Extraction Kit. The TCR comes from a woman in her fifties or sixties in good health and CMV-seropositive. The chain uses TRBV7-9 and TRBJ2-5, with TRBD1 identical over 11 junction bases. Input material: PBMCs. For the CDR3, the sequence is CASSFGQGAKRETQYF. The DNA reads TGTGCCAGCAGCTTTGGACAGGGGGCGAAGAGGGAGACCCAGTACTTC.